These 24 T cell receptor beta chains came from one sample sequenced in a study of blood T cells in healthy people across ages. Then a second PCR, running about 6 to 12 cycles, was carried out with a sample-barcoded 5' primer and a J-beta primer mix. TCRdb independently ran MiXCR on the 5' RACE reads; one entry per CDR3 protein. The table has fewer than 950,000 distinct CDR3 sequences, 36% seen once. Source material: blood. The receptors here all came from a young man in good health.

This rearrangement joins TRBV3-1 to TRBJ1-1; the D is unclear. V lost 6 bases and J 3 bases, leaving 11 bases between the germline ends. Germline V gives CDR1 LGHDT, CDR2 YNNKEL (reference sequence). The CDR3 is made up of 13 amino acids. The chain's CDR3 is CASRREAHTEAFF. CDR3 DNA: TGTGCCAGCAGGAGGGAGGCTCACACTGAAGCTTTCTTT.

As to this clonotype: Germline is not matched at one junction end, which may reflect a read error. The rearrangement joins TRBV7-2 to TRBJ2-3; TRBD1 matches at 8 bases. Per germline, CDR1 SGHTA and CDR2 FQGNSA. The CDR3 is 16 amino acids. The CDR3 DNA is TGTGCCAGCAGCCCGGGACAGGCTACCTACACAGCTACGCAGTATTTT. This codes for CASSPGQATYTATQYF.

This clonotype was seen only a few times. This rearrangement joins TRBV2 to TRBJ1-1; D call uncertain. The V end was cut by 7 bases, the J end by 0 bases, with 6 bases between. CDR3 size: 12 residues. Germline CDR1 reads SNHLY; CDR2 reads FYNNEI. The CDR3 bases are TGTGCCAGCACCAGACTGAACACTGAAGCTTTCTTT. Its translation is CASTRLNTEAFF.

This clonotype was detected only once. The CDR3 coding sequence is TGTGCCTGGGACCTAGGGGGGGCATCTTTAAATCAGCCCCAGCATTTT. Its translation is CAWDLGGASLNQPQHF. The gene calls are TRBV30 and TRBJ1-5; D is possibly TRBD1 (6 bases). This CDR3 comprises 16 residues. Looked up from germline, CDR1 is GTSNPN and CDR2 is SVGIG (reference sequence). Trimming removed 5 bases from V and 4 bases from J, with 21 bases in between.

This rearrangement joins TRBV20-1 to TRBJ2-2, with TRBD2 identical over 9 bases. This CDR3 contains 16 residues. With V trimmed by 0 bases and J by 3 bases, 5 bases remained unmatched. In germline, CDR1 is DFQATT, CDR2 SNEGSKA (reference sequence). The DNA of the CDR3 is TGCAGTGCTAGAGATTGGGTAGCGGGGGACACCGGGGAGCTGTTTTTT. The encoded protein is CSARDWVAGDTGELFF.

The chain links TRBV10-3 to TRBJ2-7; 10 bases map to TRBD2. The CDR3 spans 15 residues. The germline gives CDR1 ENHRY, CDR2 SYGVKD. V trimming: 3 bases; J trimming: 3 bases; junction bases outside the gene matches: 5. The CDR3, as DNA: TGTGCCATCAGTGAATTAGCGGGGGGACTCTACGAGCAGTACTTC. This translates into CAISELAGGLYEQYF.

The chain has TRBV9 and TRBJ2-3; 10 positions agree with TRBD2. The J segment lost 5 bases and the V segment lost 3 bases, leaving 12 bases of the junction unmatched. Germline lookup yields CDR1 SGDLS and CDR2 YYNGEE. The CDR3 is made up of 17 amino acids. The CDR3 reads CASSGTSAGGSVDTQYF. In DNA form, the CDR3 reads TGTGCCAGCAGCGGGACCTCAGCGGGGGGGTCAGTAGATACGCAGTATTTT. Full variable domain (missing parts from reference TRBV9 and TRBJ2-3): DSGVTQTPKHLITATGQRVTLRCSPRSGDLSVYWYQQSLDQGLQFLIQYYNGEERAKGNILERFSAQQFPDLHSELNLSSLELGDSALYFCASSGTSAGGSVDTQYFGPGTRLTVL.

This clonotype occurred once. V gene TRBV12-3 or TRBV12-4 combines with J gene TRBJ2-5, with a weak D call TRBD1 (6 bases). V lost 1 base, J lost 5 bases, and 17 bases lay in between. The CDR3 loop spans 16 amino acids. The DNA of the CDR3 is TGTGCCAGCAGTTTAGGAGCTGAGAGAGGGGGTGAGACCCAGTACTTC. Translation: CASSLGAERGGETQYF.

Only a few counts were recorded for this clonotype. CDR3 sequence (DNA): TGCAGTGCTAGAGATGAGGGCTGGTGGTCACCCCTCCACTTT. As protein: CSARDEGWWSPLHF. The V and J genes are TRBV20-1 and TRBJ1-6; D is uncertain. Germline V gene data show CDR1 as DFQATT and CDR2 as SNEGSKA (reference sequence). Trimming removed 0 bases from V and 10 bases from J, with 13 bases in between. The CDR3 spans 14 residues.

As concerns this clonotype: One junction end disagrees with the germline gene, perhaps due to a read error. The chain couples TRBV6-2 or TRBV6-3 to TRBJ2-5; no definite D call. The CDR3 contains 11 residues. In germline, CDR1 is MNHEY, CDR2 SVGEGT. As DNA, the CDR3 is TGTACCAGCCTCCTGGGAAAAGAGCAGTACTTC. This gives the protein CTSLLGKEQYF.

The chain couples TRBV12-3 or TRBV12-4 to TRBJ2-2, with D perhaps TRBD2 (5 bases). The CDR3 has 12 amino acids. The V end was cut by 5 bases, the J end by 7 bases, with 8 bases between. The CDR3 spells CASSHSDGELFF. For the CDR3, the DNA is TGTGCCAGCAGTCATAGCGACGGGGAGCTGTTTTTT.

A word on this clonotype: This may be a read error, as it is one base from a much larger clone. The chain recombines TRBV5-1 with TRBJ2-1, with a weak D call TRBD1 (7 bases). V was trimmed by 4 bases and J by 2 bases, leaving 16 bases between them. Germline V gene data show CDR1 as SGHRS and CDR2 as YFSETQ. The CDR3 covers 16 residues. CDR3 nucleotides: TGCGCCAGCAGCCCGGAGGGGACAGTCCCCTACAATGAGCAGTTCTTC. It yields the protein CASSPEGTVPYNEQFF.

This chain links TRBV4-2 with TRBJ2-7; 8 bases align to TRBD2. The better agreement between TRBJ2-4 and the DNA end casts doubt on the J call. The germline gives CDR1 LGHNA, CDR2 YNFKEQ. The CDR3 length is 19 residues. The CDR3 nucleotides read TGTGCCAGCAGCCAAGATGCCTCACGGCTCGGGGGGGCCGGAAACATTCAGTACTTC. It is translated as CASSQDASRLGGAGNIQYF.

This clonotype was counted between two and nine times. In nucleotides, the CDR3 is TGCAGTGCTAGAATGACAGGGCATCAGCCCCAGCATTTT. Its translation is CSARMTGHQPQHF. V gene TRBV20-1 combines with J gene TRBJ1-5; 7 positions agree with TRBD1. Germline CDR1 and CDR2: DFQATT and SNEGSKA (reference sequence). Trimming cost V 2 bases and J 5 bases; bases outside gene matches: 3. The CDR3 is 13 amino acids.

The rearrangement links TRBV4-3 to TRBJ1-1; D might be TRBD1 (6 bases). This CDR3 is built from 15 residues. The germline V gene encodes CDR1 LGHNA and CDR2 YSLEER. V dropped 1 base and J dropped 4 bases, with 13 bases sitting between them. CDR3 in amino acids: CASSQVGRGSTEAFF. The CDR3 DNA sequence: TGCGCCAGCAGCCAAGTTGGGAGGGGGAGCACTGAAGCTTTCTTT.

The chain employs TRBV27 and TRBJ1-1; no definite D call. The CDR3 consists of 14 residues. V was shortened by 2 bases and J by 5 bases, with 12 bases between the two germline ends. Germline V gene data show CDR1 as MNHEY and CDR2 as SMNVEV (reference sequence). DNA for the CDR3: TGTGCCAGCAGTTTAAGGGCACGTCGGACTGAAGCTTTCTTT. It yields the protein CASSLRARRTEAFF.

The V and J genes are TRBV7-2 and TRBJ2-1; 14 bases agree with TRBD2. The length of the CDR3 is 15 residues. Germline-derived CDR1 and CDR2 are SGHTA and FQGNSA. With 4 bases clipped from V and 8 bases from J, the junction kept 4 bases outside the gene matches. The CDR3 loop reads CASSSTSGGADEQFF. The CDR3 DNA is TGTGCCAGCAGCTCGACTAGCGGGGGGGCTGATGAGCAGTTCTTC.

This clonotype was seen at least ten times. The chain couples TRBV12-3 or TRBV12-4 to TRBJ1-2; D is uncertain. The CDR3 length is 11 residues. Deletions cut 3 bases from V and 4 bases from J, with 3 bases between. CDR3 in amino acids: CASSLRYGYTF. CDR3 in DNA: TGTGCCAGCAGTTTGCGCTATGGCTACACCTTC.

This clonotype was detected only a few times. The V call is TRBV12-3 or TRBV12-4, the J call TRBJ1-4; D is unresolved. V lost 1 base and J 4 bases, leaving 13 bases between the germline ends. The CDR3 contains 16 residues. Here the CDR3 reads CASSLDGPGSNEKLFF. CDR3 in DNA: TGTGCCAGCAGTTTAGATGGTCCCGGGAGTAATGAAAAACTGTTTTTT.

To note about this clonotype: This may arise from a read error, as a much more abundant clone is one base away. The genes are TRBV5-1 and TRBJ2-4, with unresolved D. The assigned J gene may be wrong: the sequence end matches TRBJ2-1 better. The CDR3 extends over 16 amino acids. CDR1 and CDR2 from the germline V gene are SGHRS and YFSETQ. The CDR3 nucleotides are TGCGCCAGCAGCTTTAGTGAGAGTACAGCCAAAAACATTCAGTTCTTC. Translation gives CASSFSESTAKNIQFF.

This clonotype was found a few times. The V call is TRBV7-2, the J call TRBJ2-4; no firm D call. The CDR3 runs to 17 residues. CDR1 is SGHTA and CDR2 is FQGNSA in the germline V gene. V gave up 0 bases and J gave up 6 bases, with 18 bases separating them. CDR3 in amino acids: CASSLAFSSSPVNIQYF. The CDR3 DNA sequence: TGTGCCAGCAGCTTAGCGTTTTCGAGCAGCCCGGTAAACATTCAGTACTTC.

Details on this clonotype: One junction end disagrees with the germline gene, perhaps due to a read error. CDR3 loop: CSAEPTTSGTDAQYF. The CDR3 coding sequence is TGCAGTGCTGAACCGACTACTAGCGGCACAGATGCGCAGTATTTT. This chain connects TRBV20-1 to TRBJ2-3; TRBD2 matches 8 bases. CDR1 DFQATT and CDR2 SNEGSKA come from the germline V gene (reference sequence). The CDR3 has 15 residues.

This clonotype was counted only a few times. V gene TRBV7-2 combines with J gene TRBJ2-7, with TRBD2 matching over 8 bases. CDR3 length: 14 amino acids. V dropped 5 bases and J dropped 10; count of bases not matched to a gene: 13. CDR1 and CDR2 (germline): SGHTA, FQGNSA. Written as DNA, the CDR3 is TGTGCCAGCAGCCGCTCTACTAGCGGTATGCCCCAGTACTTC. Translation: CASSRSTSGMPQYF.

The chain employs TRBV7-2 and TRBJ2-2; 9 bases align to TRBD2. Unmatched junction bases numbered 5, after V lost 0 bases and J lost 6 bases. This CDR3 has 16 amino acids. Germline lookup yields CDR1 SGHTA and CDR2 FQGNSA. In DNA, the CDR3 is TGTGCCAGCAGCTTAGCCTCGCGGGGGGGCGCCGGGGAGCTGTTTTTT. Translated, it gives CASSLASRGGAGELFF.